This T cell receptor beta chain was observed in a study of cytomegalovirus exposure and HLA in healthy donors. It was with 60 Vbeta and 13 Jbeta primers that the PCR ran. Repertoires were generated with immunoSEQ multiplex PCR, while TCRdb's copy carries only in-frame clones and drops some. Here the sample spans tens of thousands of clones, over 65% being singletons. The CDR3 is made up of 12 amino acids. Trimming cost V 5 bases and J 4 bases, with 9 bases left between them. Germline V gene data show CDR1 as SGHAT and CDR2 as FQDESV (reference sequence). Study-level findings and limits: Common viral pathogens were later found to be apparently linked to several of the most significant clusters.

A remark on this clone: No antigen is known for it.

The V and J genes are TRBV11-1 and TRBJ2-7; tentative D call: TRBD1 (5 bases). This receptor was obtained from a woman between 35 and 50 years old in good health and CMV-seropositive. Sequencing was carried out using PBMCs. The CDR3 protein is CASSPDRYEQYF. The CDR3 nucleotides read TGTGCCAGCAGCCCCGACAGATACGAGCAGTACTTC. The variable domain in full, completed from reference TRBV11-1 and TRBJ2-7, reads EAEVAQSPRYKITEKSQAVAFWCDPISGHATLYWYRQILGQGPELLVQFQDESVVDDSQLPKDRFSAERLKGVDSTLKIQPAELGDSAMYLCASSPDRYEQYFGPGTRLTVT.